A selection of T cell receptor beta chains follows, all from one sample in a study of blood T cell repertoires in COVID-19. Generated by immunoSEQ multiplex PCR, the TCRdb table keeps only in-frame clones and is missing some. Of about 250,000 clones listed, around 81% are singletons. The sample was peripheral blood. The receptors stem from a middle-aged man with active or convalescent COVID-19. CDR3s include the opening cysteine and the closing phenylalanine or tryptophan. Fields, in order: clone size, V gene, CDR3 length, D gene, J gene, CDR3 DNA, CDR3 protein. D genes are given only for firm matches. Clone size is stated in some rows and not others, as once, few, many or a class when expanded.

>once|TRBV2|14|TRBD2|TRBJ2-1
TGTGCCAGCTCTAGCGGGGGGCGTCGGCCCGAGCAGTTCTTC
CASSSGGRRPEQFF
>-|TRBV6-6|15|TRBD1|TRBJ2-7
TGTGCCAGCAGTTACAGGGCAGGGGGTGATTACGAGCAGTACTTC
CASSYRAGGDYEQYF
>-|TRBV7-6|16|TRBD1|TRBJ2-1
TGTGCCAGCAGCTTAGCCGGGACAGGGTTCTACAATGAGCAGTTCTTC
CASSLAGTGFYNEQFF
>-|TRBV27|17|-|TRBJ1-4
TGTGCCAGCAGTAAAAGCAGGGGTCTCGGAACTAATGAAAAACTGTTTTTT
CASSKSRGLGTNEKLFF
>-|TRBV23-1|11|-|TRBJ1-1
TGCGCCAGCAGGAATAGGGGTGAAGCTTTCTTT
CASRNRGEAFF
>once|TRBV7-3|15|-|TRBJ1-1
TGTGCCAGCAGCTTAACGGTCGCTATGAACACTGAAGCTTTCTTT
CASSLTVAMNTEAFF
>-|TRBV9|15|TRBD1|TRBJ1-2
TGTGCCAGCAGCGTAGCTCGGACAGGAGTTCGAAGCTACACCTTC
CASSVARTGVRSYTF
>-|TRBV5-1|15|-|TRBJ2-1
TGCGCCAGCAGCTTAGGGACATCCACCTACAATGAGCAGTTCTTC
CASSLGTSTYNEQFF
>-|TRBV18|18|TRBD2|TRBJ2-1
TGTGCCAGCTCACCACTCGGCGGGGGGGCCCTCTCCTACAATGAGCAGTTCTTC
CASSPLGGGALSYNEQFF
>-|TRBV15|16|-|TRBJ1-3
TGTGCCACCAGCAGAGGAGACAGGTTACCTGGAAACACCATATATTTT
CATSRGDRLPGNTIYF
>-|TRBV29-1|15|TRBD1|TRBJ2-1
TGCAGCGCCGAAGGGGGCGACAGCTCCTACAATGAGCAGTTCTTC
CSAEGGDSSYNEQFF
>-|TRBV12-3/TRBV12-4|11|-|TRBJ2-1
TGTGCCAGCGCCTGGGGGGAGAGGCAGTTCTTC
CASAWGERQFF
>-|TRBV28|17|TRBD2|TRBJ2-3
TGTGCCAGCAGTTTACAAAAAACTAGCGGGGGCGGAGATACGCAGTATTTT
CASSLQKTSGGGDTQYF
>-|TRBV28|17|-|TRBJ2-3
TGTGCCAGCAGTTTAGGGGGCGGACAACCTCTGAGAGATACGCAGTATTTT
CASSLGGGQPLRDTQYF
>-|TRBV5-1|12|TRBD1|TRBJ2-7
TGCGCCAGCAGCCAGGGACAGTTTCGGCAGTACTTC
CASSQGQFRQYF
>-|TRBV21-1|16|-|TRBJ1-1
TGTGCCAGCAGCCACAGGGAGGGACCGGGGGACACTGAAGCTTTCTTT
CASSHREGPGDTEAFF
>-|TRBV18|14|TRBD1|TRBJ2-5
TGTGCCAGCTCACGGACAGGGACGCAAGAGACCCAGTACTTC
CASSRTGTQETQYF
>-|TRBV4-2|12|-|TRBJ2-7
TGTGCCAGCAGCCAGGCTGGGGGGGAGCAGTACTTC
CASSQAGGEQYF
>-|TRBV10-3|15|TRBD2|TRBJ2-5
TGTGCCATCAGTGAGTTAGCGGGGGCCCCAGGGACCCAGTACTTC
CAISELAGAPGTQYF
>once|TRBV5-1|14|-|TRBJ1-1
TGCGCCAGCAGCTTGGGGGGGCATGACACTGAAGCTTTCTTT
CASSLGGHDTEAFF
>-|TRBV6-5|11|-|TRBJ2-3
TGTGCCAGCACCGAGGGTGGTACGCAGTATTTT
CASTEGGTQYF
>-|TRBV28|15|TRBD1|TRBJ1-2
TGTGCCAGCAGCATTGGGACAGGGCCGGTCTATGGCTACACCTTC
CASSIGTGPVYGYTF
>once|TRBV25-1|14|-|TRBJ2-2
TGTGCCAGCACCCTAGGCACGAACACCGGGGAGCTGTTTTTT
CASTLGTNTGELFF
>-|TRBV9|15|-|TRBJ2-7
TGTGCCAGCAGCCCCGCCGGACAGTTCTCCTACGAGCAGTACTTC
CASSPAGQFSYEQYF
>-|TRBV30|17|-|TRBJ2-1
TGTGCCTGGAGCCCTCCCGATGGAGGGGCGACCTACAATGAGCAGTTCTTC
CAWSPPDGGATYNEQFF
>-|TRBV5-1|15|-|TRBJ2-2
TGCGCCAGCACCCATCGACAAGCGAACACCGGGGAGCTGTTTTTT
CASTHRQANTGELFF
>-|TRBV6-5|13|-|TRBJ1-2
TGTGCCAGCAGTTACATGGGGCAGATCGGCTACACCTTC
CASSYMGQIGYTF
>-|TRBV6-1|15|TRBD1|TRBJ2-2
TGTGCCAGCAGTGACCAAGGGGGCGCCACCGGGGAGCTGTTTTTT
CASSDQGGATGELFF
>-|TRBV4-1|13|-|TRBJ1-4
TGCGCCAGCAGCCTAATTATCAATGAAAAACTGTTTTTT
CASSLIINEKLFF
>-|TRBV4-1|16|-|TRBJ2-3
TGCGCCAGCAGCCAAGATAGCGTCCCGAGCACAGATACGCAGTATTTT
CASSQDSVPSTDTQYF
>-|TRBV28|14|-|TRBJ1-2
TGTGCCAGCAGTTTGGCCGGGATGAGTCGTGGCTACACCTTC
CASSLAGMSRGYTF
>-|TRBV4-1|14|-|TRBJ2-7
TGCGCCAGCAGCCAGGTGGGACAAAACTACGAGCAGTACTTC
CASSQVGQNYEQYF
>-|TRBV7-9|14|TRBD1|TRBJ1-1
TGTGCCAGCAGTCCGGACAGGGGTTGGGCTGAAGCTTTCTTT
CASSPDRGWAEAFF
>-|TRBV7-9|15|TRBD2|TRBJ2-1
TGTGCCAGCAGCTTAGGTAGCGGGGGGGCTTATGAGCAGTTCTTC
CASSLGSGGAYEQFF